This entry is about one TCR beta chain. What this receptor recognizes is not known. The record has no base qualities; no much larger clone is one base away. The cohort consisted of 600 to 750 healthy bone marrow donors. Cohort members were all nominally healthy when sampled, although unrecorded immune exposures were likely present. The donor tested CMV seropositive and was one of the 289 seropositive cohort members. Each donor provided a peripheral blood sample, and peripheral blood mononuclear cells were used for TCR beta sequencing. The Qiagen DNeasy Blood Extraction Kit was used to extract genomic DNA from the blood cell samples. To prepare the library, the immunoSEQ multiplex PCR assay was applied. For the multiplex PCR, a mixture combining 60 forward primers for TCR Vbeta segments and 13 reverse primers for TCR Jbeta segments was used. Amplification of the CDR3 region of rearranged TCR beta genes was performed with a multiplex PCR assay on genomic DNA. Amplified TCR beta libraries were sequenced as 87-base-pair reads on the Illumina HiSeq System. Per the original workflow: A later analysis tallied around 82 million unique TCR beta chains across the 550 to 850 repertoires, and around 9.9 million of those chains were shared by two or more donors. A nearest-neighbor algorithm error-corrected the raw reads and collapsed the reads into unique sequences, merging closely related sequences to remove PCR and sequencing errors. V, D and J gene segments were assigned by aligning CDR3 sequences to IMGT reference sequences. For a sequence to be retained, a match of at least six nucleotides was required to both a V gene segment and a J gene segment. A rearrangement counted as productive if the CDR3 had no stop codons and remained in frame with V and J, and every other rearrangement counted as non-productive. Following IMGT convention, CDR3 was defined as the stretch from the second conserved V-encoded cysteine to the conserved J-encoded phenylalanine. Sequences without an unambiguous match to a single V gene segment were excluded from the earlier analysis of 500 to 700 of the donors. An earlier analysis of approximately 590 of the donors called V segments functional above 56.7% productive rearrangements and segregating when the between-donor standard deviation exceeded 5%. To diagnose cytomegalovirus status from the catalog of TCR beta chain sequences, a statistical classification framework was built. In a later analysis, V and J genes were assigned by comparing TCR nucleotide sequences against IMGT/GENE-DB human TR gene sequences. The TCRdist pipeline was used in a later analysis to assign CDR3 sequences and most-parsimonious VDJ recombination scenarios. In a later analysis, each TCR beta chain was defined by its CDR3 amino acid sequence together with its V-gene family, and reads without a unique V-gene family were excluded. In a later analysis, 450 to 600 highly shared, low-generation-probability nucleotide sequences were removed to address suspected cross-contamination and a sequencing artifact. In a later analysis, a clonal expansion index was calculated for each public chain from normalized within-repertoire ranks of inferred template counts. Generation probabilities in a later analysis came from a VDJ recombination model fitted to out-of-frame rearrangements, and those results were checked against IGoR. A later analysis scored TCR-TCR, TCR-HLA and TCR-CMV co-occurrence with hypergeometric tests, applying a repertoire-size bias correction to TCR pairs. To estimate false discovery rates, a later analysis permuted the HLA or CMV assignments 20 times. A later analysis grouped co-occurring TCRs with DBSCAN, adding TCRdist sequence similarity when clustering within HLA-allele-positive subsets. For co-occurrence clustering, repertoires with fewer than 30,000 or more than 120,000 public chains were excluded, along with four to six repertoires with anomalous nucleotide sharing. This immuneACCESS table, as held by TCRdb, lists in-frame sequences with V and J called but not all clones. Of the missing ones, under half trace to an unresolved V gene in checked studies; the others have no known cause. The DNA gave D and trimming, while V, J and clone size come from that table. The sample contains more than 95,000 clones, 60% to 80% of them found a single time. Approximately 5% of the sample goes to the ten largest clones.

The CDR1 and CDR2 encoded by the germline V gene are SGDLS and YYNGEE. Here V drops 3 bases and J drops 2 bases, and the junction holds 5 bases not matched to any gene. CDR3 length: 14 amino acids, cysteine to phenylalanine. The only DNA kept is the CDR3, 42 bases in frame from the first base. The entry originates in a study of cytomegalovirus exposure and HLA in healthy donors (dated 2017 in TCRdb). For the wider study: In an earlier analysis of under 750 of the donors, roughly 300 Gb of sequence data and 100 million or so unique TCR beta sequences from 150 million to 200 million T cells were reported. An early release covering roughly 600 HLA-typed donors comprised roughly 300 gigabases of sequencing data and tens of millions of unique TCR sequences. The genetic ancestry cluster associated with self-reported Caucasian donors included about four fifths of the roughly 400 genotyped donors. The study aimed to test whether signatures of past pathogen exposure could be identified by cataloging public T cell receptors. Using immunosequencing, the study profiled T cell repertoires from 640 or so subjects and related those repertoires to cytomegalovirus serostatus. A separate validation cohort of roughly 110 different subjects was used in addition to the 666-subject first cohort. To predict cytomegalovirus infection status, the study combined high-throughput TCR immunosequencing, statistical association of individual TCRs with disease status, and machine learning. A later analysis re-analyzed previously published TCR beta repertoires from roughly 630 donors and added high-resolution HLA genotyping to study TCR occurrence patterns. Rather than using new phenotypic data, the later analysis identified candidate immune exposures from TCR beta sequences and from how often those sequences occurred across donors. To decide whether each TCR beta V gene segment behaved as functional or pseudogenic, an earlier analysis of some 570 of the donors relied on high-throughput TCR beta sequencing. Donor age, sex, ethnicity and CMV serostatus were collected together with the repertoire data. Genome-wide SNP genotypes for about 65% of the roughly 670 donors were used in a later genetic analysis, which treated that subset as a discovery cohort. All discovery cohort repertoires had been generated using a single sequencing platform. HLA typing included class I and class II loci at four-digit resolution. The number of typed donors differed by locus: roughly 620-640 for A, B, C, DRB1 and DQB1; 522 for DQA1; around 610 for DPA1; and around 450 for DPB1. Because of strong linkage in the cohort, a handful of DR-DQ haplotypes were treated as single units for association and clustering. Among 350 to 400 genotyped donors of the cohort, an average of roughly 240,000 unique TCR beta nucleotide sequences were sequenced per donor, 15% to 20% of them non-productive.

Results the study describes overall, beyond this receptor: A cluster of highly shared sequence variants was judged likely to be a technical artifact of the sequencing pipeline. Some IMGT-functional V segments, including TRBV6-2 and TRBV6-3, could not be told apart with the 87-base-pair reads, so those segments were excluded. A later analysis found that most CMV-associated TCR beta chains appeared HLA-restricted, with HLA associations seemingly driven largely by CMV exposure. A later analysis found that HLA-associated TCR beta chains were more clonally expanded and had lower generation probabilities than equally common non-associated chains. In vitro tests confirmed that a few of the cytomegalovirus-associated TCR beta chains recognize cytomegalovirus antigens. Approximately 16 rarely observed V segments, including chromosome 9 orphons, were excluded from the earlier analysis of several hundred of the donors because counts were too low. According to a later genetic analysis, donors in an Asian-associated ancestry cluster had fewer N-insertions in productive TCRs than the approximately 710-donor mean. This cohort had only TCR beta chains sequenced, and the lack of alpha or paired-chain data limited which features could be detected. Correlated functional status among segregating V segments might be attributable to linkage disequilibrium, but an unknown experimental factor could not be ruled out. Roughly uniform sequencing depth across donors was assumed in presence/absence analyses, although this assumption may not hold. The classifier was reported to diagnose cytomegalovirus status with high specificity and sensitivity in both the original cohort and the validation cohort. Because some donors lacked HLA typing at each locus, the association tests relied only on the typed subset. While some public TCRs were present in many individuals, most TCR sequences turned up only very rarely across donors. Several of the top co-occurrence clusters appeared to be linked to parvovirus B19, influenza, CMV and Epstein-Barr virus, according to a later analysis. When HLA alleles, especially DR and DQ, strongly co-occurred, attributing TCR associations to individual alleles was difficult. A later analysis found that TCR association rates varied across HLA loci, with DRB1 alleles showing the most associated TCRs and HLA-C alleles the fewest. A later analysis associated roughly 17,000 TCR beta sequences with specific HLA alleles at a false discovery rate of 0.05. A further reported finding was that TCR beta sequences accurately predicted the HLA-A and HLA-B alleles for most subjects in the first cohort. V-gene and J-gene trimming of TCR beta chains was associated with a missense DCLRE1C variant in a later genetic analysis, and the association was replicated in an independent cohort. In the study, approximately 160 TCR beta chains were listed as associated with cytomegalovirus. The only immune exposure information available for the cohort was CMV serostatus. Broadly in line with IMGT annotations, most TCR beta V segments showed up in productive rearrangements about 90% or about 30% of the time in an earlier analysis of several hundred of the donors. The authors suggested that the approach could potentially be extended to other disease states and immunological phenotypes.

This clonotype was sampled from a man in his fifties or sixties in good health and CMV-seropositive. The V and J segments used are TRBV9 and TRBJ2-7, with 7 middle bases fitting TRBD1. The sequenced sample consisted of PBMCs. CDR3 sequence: CASSARDRTYEQYF. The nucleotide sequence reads TGTGCCAGCAGCGCCCGGGACAGAACCTACGAGCAGTACTTC.